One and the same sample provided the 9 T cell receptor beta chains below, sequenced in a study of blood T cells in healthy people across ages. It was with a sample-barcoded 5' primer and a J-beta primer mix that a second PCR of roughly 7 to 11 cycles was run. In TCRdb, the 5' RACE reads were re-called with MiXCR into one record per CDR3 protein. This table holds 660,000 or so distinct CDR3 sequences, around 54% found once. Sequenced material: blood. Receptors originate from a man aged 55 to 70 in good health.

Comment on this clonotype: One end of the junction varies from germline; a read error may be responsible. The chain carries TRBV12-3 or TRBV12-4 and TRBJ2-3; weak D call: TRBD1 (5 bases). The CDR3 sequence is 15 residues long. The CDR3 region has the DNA TGTGCCAGCAGTTTTCGGTCCCCCATCACAGGTACGCAGTATTTT. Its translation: CASSFRSPITGTQYF.

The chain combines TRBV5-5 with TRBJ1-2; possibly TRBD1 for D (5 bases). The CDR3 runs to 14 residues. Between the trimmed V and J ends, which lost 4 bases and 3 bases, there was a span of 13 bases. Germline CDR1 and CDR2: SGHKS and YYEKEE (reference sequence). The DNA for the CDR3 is TGTGCCAGCAGCAACCTGGGGACGGACTATGGCTACACCTTC. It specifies CASSNLGTDYGYTF.

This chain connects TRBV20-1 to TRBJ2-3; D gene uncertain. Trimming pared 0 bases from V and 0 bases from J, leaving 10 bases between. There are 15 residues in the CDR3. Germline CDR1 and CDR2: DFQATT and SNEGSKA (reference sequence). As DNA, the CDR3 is TGCAGTGCTAGAGACCGCCTCAGGAGCACAGATACGCAGTATTTT. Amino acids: CSARDRLRSTDTQYF.

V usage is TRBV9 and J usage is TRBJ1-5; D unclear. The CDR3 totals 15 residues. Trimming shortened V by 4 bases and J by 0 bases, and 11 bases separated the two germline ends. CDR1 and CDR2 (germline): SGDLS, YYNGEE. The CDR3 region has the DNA TGTGCCAGCAGCCCGACGCCCTATAGCAATCAGCCCCAGCATTTT. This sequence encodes CASSPTPYSNQPQHF.

The CDR3 sequence is CASSFVGVSYNEQFF. DNA of the CDR3: TGTGCCAGCAGCTTTGTCGGCGTGTCCTACAATGAGCAGTTCTTC. The chain employs TRBV5-5 and TRBJ2-1; no clear D gene. V lost 2 bases to trimming and J lost 1 base, with 10 bases between them. This CDR3 has 15 residues. Germline V gene data show CDR1 as SGHKS and CDR2 as YYEKEE (reference sequence). Using reference TRBV5-5 and TRBJ2-1 for the parts outside the CDR3, the full variable domain is DAGVTQSPTHLIKTRGQQVTLRCSPISGHKSVSWYQQVLGQGPQFIFQYYEKEERGRGNFPDRFSARQFPNYSSELNVNALLLGDSALYLCASSFVGVSYNEQFFGPGTRLTVL.

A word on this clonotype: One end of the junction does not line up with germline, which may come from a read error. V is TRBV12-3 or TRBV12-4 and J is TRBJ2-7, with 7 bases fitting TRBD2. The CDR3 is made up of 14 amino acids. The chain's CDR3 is CASTLGGGSYEHYF. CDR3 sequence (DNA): TGTGCCAGCACCTTAGGCGGGGGATCCTACGAGCATTACTTC.

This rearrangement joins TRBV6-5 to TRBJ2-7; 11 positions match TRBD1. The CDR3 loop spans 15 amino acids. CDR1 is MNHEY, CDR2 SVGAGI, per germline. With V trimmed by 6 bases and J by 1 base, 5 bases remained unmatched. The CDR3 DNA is TGTGCCAGCAGACGGACAGGGGGCGCGTCCTACGAGCAGTACTTC. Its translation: CASRRTGGASYEQYF.

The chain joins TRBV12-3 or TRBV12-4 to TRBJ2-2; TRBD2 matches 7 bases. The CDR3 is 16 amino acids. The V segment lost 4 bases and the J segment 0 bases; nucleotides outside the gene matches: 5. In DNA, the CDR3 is TGTGCCAGCAGTTACTCTAGCGGATCGAACACCGGGGAGCTGTTTTTT. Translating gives CASSYSSGSNTGELFF.

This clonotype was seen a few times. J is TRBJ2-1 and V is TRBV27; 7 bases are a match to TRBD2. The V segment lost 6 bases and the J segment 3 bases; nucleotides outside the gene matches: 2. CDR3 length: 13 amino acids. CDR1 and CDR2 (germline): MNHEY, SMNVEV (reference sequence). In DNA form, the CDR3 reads TGTGCCAGCAGAAGGGACTACTACAATGAGCAGTTCTTC. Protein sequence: CASRRDYYNEQFF.